Listed below are T cell receptor beta chains from one sample, sequenced in a study of T cells expressing NK-cell markers. TCRdb derives one entry per CDR3 protein from the 5' RACE reads, leaving out DNA. Its table lists some 390,000 distinct CDR3 sequences. Sequencing was performed on blood T cells: a sorted CD56 or NKG2C T cell subset, CD4+ or CD8+ T cells, or bulk PBMC T cells (not recorded which). These receptors originate from a woman in her forties or fifties in good health. CDR3s include the opening cysteine and the closing phenylalanine or tryptophan.

j_call	v_call	cdr3_aa
TRBJ2-3	TRBV5-1	CASRPLRAPSTDTQYF
TRBJ2-7	TRBV12-3/TRBV12-4	CASSLRAGPGGTEQYF
TRBJ2-7	TRBV7-6	CASSQIPYEQYF
TRBJ2-5	TRBV6-6	CASVSGTQQETQYF
TRBJ2-1	TRBV18	CASSTTWENNEQFF
TRBJ2-6	TRBV5-1	CASSLVPEGANVLTF
TRBJ2-7	TRBV29-1	CSVGQGLNYEQYF
TRBJ2-5	TRBV4-1	CASSPQLAGGWETQYF
TRBJ2-1	TRBV18	CASSQLTSGSSYNEQFF
TRBJ1-2	TRBV24-1	CATSRDTLNYGYTF
TRBJ2-1	TRBV4-1	CASSQGRVRGNEQFF
TRBJ2-5	TRBV15	CATSRDLDRGLGETQYF
TRBJ2-3	TRBV20-1	CSARLRDRSYTQYF
TRBJ2-1	TRBV21-1	CASSKGREGHNEQFF
TRBJ2-5	TRBV3-1	CASSQNAIGGETQYF
TRBJ2-2	TRBV12-3/TRBV12-4	CASSFQAGELFF
TRBJ2-2	TRBV12-3/TRBV12-4	CASRMTVGGELFF
TRBJ2-7	TRBV24-1	CATSESTEKYEQYF
TRBJ2-3	TRBV5-1	CASSSSLGGGTDTQYF
TRBJ2-7	TRBV4-1	CASSQEGGLARTYEQYF
TRBJ1-1	TRBV20-1	CSARDREKFKAFF
TRBJ2-1	TRBV12-3/TRBV12-4	CASNQIAGDSDEQFF
TRBJ1-1	TRBV30	CAWSHSLNTEAFF
TRBJ2-7	TRBV11-2	CASRGPYEQYF
TRBJ2-5	TRBV2	CASSESRAQYF
TRBJ2-6	TRBV30	CAWSTGRANVLTF
TRBJ1-1	TRBV4-2	CASSGAEAEAFF
TRBJ1-2	TRBV12-3/TRBV12-4	CASSAGGRPFLNYGYTF
TRBJ2-5	TRBV29-1	CSVVAEWQETQYF
TRBJ2-5	TRBV7-7	CASSQAGTGETQYF
TRBJ2-3	TRBV5-1	CASSYRGSGAGDTQYF
TRBJ2-7	TRBV3-1	CASSQAARESIDEQYF
TRBJ2-5	TRBV6-5	CASNDRDQETQYF
TRBJ2-2	TRBV3-1	CASSQYRERAGELFF
TRBJ2-7	TRBV5-1	CASSASSGSGYEQYF
TRBJ1-4	TRBV6-6	CASSSPPNEKLFF
TRBJ2-5	TRBV12-3/TRBV12-4	CASSFRQGTPETQYF
TRBJ2-3	TRBV9	CASSVGSGAFSTDTQYF
TRBJ2-5	TRBV7-7	CASSLSGGMQETQYF
TRBJ2-1	TRBV5-5	CASSNALGDRRYNEQFF
TRBJ1-6	TRBV5-1	CARGDSSYNSPLHF
TRBJ2-7	TRBV12-3/TRBV12-4	CASQGLSSYEQYF
TRBJ2-1	TRBV7-8	CASRRGAISYSYNEQFF
TRBJ2-1	TRBV15	CATKPSGKHNEQFF
TRBJ2-2	TRBV20-1	CSARDPSGIATGELFF
TRBJ2-5	TRBV18	CASSPPGRDQTQYF
TRBJ2-2	TRBV25-1	CASSYLAGELFF
TRBJ2-3	TRBV28	CASSSNGVGEEGKLTDTQYF
TRBJ2-1	TRBV18	CASSPGSGRNEQFF
TRBJ1-2	TRBV20-1	CSARVPGHIYGYTF
TRBJ2-7	TRBV12-3/TRBV12-4	CASSLIGGSYEQYF
TRBJ2-2	TRBV27	CASSRFAGTSYQVELFF
TRBJ1-2	TRBV10-3	CAIVGLPGYGYTF
TRBJ2-7	TRBV7-9	CASSLEGTRSRAHYEQYF
TRBJ2-7	TRBV12-3/TRBV12-4	CASSRTSGSHEQYF
TRBJ2-7	TRBV28	CASSSYPGTESYEQYF
TRBJ2-1	TRBV6-5	CASSLGTPEQFF